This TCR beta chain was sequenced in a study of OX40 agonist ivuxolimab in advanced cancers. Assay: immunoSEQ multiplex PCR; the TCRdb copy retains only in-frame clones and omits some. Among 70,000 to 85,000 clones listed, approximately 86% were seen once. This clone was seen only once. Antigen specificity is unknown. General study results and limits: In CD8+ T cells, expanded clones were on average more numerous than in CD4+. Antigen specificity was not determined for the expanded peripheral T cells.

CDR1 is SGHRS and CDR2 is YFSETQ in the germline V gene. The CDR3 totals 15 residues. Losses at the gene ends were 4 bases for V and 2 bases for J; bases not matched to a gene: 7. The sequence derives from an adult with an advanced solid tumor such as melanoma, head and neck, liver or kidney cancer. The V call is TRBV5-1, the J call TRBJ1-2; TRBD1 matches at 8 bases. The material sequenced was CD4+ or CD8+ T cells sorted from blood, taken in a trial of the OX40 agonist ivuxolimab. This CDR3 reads CASSGQGGRNYGYTF. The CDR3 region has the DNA TGCGCCAGCAGCGGACAGGGAGGGAGGAACTATGGCTACACCTTC.